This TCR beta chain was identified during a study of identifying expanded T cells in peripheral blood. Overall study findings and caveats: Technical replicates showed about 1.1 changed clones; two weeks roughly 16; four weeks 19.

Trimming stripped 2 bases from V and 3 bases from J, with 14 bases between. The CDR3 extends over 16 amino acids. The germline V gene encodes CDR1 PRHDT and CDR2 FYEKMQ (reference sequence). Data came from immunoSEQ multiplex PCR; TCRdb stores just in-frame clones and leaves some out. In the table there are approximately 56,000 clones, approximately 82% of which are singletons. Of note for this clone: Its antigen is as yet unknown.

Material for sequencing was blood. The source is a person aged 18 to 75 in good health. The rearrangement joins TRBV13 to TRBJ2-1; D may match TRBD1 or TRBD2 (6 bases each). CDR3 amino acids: CASSLTSGALYNEQFF. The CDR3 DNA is TGTGCCAGCAGCTTAACGTCGGGGGCCCTCTACAATGAGCAGTTCTTC.